This entry describes one TCR beta chain. The target of this receptor is not known. Qualities for individual bases were not recorded, and no much larger clone is one base off. The meaning of the sample's time point label: cells obtained before transplantation from donor or recipient. CD3+CD4+ and CD3+CD8+ populations were FACS-sorted from unstimulated pre-transplant donor and recipient cells taken from spleen or lymph nodes. This sample stems from a study of graft-versus-host responses after intestinal transplantation (dated by TCRdb to about 2021). For context, the study as a whole: The transplants that recipients got were multivisceral, liver-intestinal, or isolated intestinal. The cohort enrolled approximately 24 intestinal transplant recipients including one retransplant, and a few patients lacking pretransplant specimens were excluded. Samples from a few later patients were sequenced in-house on an Illumina MiSeq with MiXCR processing rather than by the commercial service. Graft-versus-host and host-versus-graft alloreactive T cell clones were tracked in the graft, circulation and bone marrow after intestinal transplantation using bulk TCR-beta CDR3 sequencing. Donor T cell macrochimerism was defined as a peak of at least 4% donor T cells among recipient peripheral blood mononuclear cells. Every recipient was given anti-thymocyte globulin induction, followed by approximately 3 years of maintenance tacrolimus and steroids. To identify alloreactive clones, pre-transplant mixed lymphocyte reaction products were sequenced and then compared with unstimulated pre-transplant donor and recipient T cells. Points the paper makes about the study in general: GvH clones were found in recipient bone marrow, and some of the GvH clones appeared earlier in ileal mucosa or blood, which is consistent with an intestinal mucosal origin. Early after transplant, declines in HvG clones were associated with peak levels of circulating GvH clones. The conclusions were limited by the relatively low number and heterogeneity of the intestinal transplant patients. Patients with donor T cell macrochimerism had high GvH to HvG T cell clonal ratios in their allografts.

The V end loses 1 base and the J end loses 3 bases, and a stretch of 4 bases separates them. From its cysteine to its phenylalanine, the CDR3 spans 13 amino acids. Here the CDR3 DNA is all that survives: 39 bases in frame from base 1. CDR1 SGHAT and CDR2 FQNNGV are derived from the germline V gene. The protocol used for the library was the immunoSEQ multiplex PCR assay. In most patients, genomic DNA was isolated using the Qiagen DNeasy Blood and Tissue Kit and sent frozen to Adaptive Biotechnologies for TCR sequencing. Adaptive Biotechnologies carried out high-throughput TCR-beta CDR3 sequencing of genomic DNA for most patients. On the authors' methods: TCR sequencing data for some 17 patients were retrieved from Adaptive's ImmunoSEQ software; a few other patients were processed with MiXCR and VDJtools. CD4 versus CD8 sorting errors were corrected by removing sequences found in both subsets at a frequency ratio below 5:1. CDR3 nucleotide sequences shared between donor and recipient were removed because their origin could not be assigned. At least 2-fold expansion over unstimulated cells and a minimum CFSE-low frequency of 0.002% (template counts) or 0.001% (read counts) were required for clones to be classified as alloreactive. Clones were considered mappable if detected in sequenced pre-transplant spleen, lymph node, or MLR CFSE-low populations of the donor or recipient. Cumulative frequency of alloreactive clones was calculated as a percentage of all sequences weighted by copy number. TCRdb carries this immuneACCESS record with in-frame sequences only. Its versions omit some clonotypes, under half of them owing to an unresolved V gene in the studies checked, with the rest unexplained. That table supplies the V and J calls and clone size; D and trimming were determined from the DNA. The sample table contains around 89,000 clones; only one count was recorded for less than 95% of them. Roughly 0.4% of the sample belongs to the ten largest clones.

Source: unstimulated CD8+ T cells sorted from spleen or lymph node cells, taken before transplant. The receptor chain draws on TRBV11-2 and TRBJ1-5; the D gene is unclear. This TCR derives from a human donor who was the organ donor for an intestinal transplant. The bases are TGTGCCAGCAGCTTAGGAGTCAATCAGCCCCAGCATTTT. Its amino acids are CASSLGVNQPQHF.